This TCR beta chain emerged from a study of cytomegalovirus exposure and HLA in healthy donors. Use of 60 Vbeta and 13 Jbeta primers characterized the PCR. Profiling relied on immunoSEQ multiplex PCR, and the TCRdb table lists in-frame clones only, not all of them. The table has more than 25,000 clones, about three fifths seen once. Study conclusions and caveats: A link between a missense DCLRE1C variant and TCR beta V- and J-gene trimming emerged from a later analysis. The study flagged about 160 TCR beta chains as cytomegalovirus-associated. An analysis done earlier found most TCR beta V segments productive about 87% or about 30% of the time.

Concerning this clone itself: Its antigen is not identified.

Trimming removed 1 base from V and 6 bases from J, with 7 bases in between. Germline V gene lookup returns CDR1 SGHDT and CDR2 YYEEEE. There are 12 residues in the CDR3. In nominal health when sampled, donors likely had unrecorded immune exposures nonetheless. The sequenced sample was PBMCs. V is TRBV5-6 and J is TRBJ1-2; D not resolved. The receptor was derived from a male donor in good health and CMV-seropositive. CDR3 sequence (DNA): TGTGCCAGCAGCTTGAACCGGGATGGCTACACCTTC. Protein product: CASSLNRDGYTF.